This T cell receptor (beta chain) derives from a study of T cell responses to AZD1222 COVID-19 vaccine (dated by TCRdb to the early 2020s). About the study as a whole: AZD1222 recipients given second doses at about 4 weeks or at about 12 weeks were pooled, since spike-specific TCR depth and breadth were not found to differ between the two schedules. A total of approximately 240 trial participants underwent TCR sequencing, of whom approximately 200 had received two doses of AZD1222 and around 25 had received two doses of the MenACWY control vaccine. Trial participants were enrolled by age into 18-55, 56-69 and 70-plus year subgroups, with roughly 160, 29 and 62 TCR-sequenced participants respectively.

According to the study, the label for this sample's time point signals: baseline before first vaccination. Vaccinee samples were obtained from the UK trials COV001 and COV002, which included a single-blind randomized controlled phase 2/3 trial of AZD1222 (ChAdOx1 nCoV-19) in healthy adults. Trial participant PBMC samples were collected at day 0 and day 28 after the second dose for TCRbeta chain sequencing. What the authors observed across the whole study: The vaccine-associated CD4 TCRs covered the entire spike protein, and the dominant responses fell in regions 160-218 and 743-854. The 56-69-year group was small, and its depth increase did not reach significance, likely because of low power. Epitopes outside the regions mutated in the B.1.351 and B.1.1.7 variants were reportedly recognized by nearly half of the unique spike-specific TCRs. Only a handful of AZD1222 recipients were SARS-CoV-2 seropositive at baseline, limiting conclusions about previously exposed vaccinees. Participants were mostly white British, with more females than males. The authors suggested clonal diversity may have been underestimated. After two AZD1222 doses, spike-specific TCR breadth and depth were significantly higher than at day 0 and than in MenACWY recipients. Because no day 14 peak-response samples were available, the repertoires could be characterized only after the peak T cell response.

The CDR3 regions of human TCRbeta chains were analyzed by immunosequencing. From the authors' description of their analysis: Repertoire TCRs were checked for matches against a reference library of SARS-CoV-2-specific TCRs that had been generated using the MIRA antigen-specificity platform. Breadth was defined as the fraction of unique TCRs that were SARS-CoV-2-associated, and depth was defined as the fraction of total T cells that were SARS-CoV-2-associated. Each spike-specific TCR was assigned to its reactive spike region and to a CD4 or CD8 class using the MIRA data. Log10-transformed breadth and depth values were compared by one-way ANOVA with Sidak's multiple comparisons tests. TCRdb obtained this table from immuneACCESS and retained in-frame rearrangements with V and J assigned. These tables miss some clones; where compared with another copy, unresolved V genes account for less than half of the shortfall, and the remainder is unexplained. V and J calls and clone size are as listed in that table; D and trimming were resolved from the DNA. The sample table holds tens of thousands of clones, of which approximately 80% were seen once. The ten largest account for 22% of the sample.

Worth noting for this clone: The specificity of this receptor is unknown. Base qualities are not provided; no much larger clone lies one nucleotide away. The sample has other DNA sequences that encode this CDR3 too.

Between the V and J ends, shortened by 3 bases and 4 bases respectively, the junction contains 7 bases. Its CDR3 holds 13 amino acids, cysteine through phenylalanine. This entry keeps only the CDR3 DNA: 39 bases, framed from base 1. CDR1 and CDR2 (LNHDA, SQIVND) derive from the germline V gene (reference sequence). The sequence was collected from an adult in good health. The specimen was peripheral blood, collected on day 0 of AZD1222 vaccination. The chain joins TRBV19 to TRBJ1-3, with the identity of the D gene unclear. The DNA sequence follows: TGTGCCAGTAGTATCTCGCCCGGAAACACCATATATTTT. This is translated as CASSISPGNTIYF. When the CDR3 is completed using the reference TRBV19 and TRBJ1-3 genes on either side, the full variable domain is DGGITQSPKYLFRKEGQNVTLSCEQNLNHDAMYWYRQDPGQGLRLIYYSQIVNDFQKGDIAEGYSVSREKKESFPLTVTSAQKNPTAFYLCASSISPGNTIYFGEGSWLTVV.